This paragraph covers one T cell receptor beta chain sequence. Its antigen is not known. Both 60 Vbeta primers and 13 Jbeta primers went into the PCR. The repertoire was sequenced with immunoSEQ multiplex PCR; TCRdb's copy has only in-frame clones and lacks some. The listing records around 84,000 clones. CDR1 is SGHVS, CDR2 FQNEAQ, per germline. V gave up 4 bases and J gave up 7 bases; unmatched junction bases: 14. The CDR3 runs 17 residues. This sample was taken from a study of cytomegalovirus exposure and HLA in healthy donors. Study findings and constraints: Cytomegalovirus-associated status was assigned to about 150 TCR beta chains.

In nominal health when sampled, donors likely had unrecorded immune exposures nonetheless. The chain carries TRBV7-8 and TRBJ1-5, with 9 positions matching TRBD1. The TCR sequence derives from a man aged 25 to 40 in good health and CMV-seronegative. The sequencing input was PBMCs. The DNA for the CDR3 is TGTGCCAGCAGCTCCCATCCTATACAGGGGGCTGAACAGCCCCAGCATTTT. Its protein is CASSSHPIQGAEQPQHF.